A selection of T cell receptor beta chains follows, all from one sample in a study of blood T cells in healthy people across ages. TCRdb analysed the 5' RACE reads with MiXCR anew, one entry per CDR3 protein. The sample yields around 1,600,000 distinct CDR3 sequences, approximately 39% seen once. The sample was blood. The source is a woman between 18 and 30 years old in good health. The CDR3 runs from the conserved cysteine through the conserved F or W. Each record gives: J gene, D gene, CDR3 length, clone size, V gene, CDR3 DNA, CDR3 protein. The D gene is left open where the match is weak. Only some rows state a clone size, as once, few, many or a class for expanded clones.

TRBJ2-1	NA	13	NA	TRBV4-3	TGCGCCAGCGGCCAAGATATTCCTAGCGAGCAGTTCTTC	CASGQDIPSEQFF
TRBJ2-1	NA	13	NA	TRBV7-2	TGTGCCAGCAGCTTAGCGCCCGTATATGAGCAGTTCTTC	CASSLAPVYEQFF
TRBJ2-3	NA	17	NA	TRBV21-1	TGTGCCAGCAGCAACCCCGATATACACGCTAGCACAGATACGCAGTATTTT	CASSNPDIHASTDTQYF
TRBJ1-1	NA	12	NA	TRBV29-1	TGCAGCGTTGGCGGCAGCAACTTTGAAGCTTTCTTT	CSVGGSNFEAFF
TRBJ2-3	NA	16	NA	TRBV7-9	TGTGCCAGCAGCGCCAGACGTGACTCTAGCACAGATACGCAGTATTTT	CASSARRDSSTDTQYF
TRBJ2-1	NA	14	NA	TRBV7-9	TGTGCCAGCACCACCCCTCTAGAGCAAGAGACCCAGTTCTTC	CASTTPLEQETQFF
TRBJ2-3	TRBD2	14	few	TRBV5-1	TGCGCCAGCACGTGGACTAGCACCACAGATACGCAGTATTTT	CASTWTSTTDTQYF
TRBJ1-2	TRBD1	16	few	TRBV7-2	TGTGCCAGCAGCAAGGACAGGGTTTATTCTATTCATGGCTACACCTTC	CASSKDRVYSIHGYTF
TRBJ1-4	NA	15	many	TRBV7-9	TGTGCCAGCAGCTCGGGGCGGAGGACTAATGAAAAACTGTTTTTT	CASSSGRRTNEKLFF
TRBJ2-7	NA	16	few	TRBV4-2	TGTGCCAGCAGCCCCCAAAGCAGCGAGGGCTCCTACGAGCAGTACTTC	CASSPQSSEGSYEQYF
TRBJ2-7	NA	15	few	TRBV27	TGTGCCAGCAGTTTCCGACATCCCGCGGATGGCGAGCAGTACTTC	CASSFRHPADGEQYF
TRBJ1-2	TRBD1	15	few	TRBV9	TGTGCCAGCAGCGTAGTGGACAGGCCCGATTATGGCTACACCTTC	CASSVVDRPDYGYTF
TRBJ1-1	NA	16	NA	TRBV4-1	TGCGCCAGCAGCCTCATTAATGGGGAGCCGAACACTGAAGCTTTCTTT	CASSLINGEPNTEAFF